These T cell receptor beta chains were read from a single sample in a study of blood T cells in healthy people across ages. MiXCR was run by TCRdb on the 5' RACE reads, yielding one entry per CDR3 protein. The data contain over 1,300,000 distinct CDR3 sequences, approximately 59% of them singletons. The specimen was blood. Source of these receptors: a man in his late teens or twenties in good health. Each CDR3 is given without its conserved first and last residue. D genes are given only for firm matches. The size field is filled for only some rows; it gives once, few, many or a size class.

CDR3aa: ASSLRGHSQETQY; v_gene: TRBV14; abundance: NA; d_gene: TRBD1; j_gene: TRBJ2-5
CDR3aa: ASSFWTSNPRGQETQY; v_gene: TRBV12-3/TRBV12-4; abundance: few; d_gene: NA; j_gene: TRBJ2-5
CDR3aa: ASGESNYGYT; v_gene: TRBV6-6; abundance: NA; d_gene: NA; j_gene: TRBJ1-2
CDR3aa: ASSPRTGATNTEAF; v_gene: TRBV18; abundance: NA; d_gene: TRBD1; j_gene: TRBJ1-1
CDR3aa: ASSVLPAGRTDTQY; v_gene: TRBV9; abundance: NA; d_gene: NA; j_gene: TRBJ2-3
CDR3aa: ASNSPGGHEQY; v_gene: TRBV6-6; abundance: few; d_gene: NA; j_gene: TRBJ2-7
CDR3aa: ASSLVGATKNIQY; v_gene: TRBV12-3/TRBV12-4; abundance: few; d_gene: NA; j_gene: TRBJ2-4
CDR3aa: SVAADTQY; v_gene: TRBV29-1; abundance: many; d_gene: NA; j_gene: TRBJ2-3
CDR3aa: SARADRGSVYEQY; v_gene: TRBV20-1; abundance: NA; d_gene: TRBD1; j_gene: TRBJ2-7
CDR3aa: ASSLLRLAGDQETQY; v_gene: TRBV28; abundance: NA; d_gene: TRBD2; j_gene: TRBJ2-5
CDR3aa: ASLGGGGFSGANVLT; v_gene: TRBV6-6; abundance: NA; d_gene: NA; j_gene: TRBJ2-6
CDR3aa: ASSLDTEAF; v_gene: TRBV7-9; abundance: many; d_gene: NA; j_gene: TRBJ1-1
CDR3aa: ASSRDPQH; v_gene: TRBV6-6; abundance: few; d_gene: NA; j_gene: TRBJ1-5
CDR3aa: ASTQPGTIYEQY; v_gene: TRBV28; abundance: few; d_gene: NA; j_gene: TRBJ2-7
CDR3aa: ASSRDFHTQY; v_gene: TRBV7-2; abundance: NA; d_gene: NA; j_gene: TRBJ2-3
CDR3aa: ASGLGTSGSETQY; v_gene: TRBV12-5; abundance: once; d_gene: TRBD2; j_gene: TRBJ2-5
CDR3aa: ASSLDAGVDYGYT; v_gene: TRBV5-5; abundance: once; d_gene: NA; j_gene: TRBJ1-2
CDR3aa: ASSLPGVQTQY; v_gene: TRBV7-2; abundance: NA; d_gene: NA; j_gene: TRBJ2-5
CDR3aa: ASSYFADISYEQY; v_gene: TRBV6-6; abundance: NA; d_gene: NA; j_gene: TRBJ2-7
CDR3aa: ASSSGSRGDKNIQY; v_gene: TRBV6-5; abundance: NA; d_gene: TRBD2; j_gene: TRBJ2-4
CDR3aa: SVDRDYGYT; v_gene: TRBV29-1; abundance: few; d_gene: NA; j_gene: TRBJ1-2
CDR3aa: SVGTGMESEAF; v_gene: TRBV29-1; abundance: few; d_gene: TRBD1; j_gene: TRBJ1-1
CDR3aa: ASSRDTGEPTYEQY; v_gene: TRBV4-1; abundance: NA; d_gene: TRBD1; j_gene: NA
CDR3aa: SATVYEQASYEQY; v_gene: TRBV20-1; abundance: NA; d_gene: NA; j_gene: TRBJ2-7
CDR3aa: SVVLAESNEQF; v_gene: TRBV29-1; abundance: few; d_gene: TRBD2; j_gene: TRBJ2-1
CDR3aa: VSRWTGYNYGYT; v_gene: TRBV28; abundance: NA; d_gene: TRBD1; j_gene: TRBJ1-2
CDR3aa: ASGYQGYEQY; v_gene: TRBV27; abundance: once; d_gene: NA; j_gene: TRBJ2-7
CDR3aa: ATTRTSGRGDTQY; v_gene: TRBV4-1; abundance: NA; d_gene: TRBD2; j_gene: TRBJ2-3
CDR3aa: ASSSGTSPETQY; v_gene: TRBV28; abundance: few; d_gene: NA; j_gene: TRBJ2-5
CDR3aa: ASSFLAYQDEQF; v_gene: TRBV5-1; abundance: NA; d_gene: NA; j_gene: TRBJ2-1
CDR3aa: SVEGTSSGRADTQY; v_gene: TRBV29-1; abundance: NA; d_gene: NA; j_gene: TRBJ2-3
CDR3aa: ATSDPFSGGNTDTQY; v_gene: TRBV24-1; abundance: NA; d_gene: TRBD2; j_gene: TRBJ2-3
CDR3aa: SARTARASTDTQY; v_gene: TRBV20-1; abundance: NA; d_gene: NA; j_gene: TRBJ2-3
CDR3aa: ASSQNRGGQPQH; v_gene: TRBV4-1; abundance: NA; d_gene: NA; j_gene: TRBJ1-5
CDR3aa: ASSASRGAETQY; v_gene: TRBV9; abundance: few; d_gene: NA; j_gene: TRBJ2-5
CDR3aa: ASSGRATTNEKLF; v_gene: TRBV25-1; abundance: NA; d_gene: NA; j_gene: TRBJ1-4
CDR3aa: SVEVLAGSYEQY; v_gene: TRBV29-1; abundance: NA; d_gene: NA; j_gene: TRBJ2-7
CDR3aa: ASSPALEGYEQY; v_gene: TRBV4-2; abundance: once; d_gene: NA; j_gene: TRBJ2-7
CDR3aa: ASSYRRQRREQY; v_gene: TRBV6-2/TRBV6-3; abundance: few; d_gene: NA; j_gene: TRBJ2-7
CDR3aa: SVGGRAVNEQF; v_gene: TRBV29-1; abundance: NA; d_gene: NA; j_gene: TRBJ2-1
CDR3aa: ASSNARADTQY; v_gene: TRBV5-6; abundance: NA; d_gene: NA; j_gene: TRBJ2-3
CDR3aa: ASSLLNTQY; v_gene: TRBV5-1; abundance: NA; d_gene: NA; j_gene: TRBJ2-3
CDR3aa: SVDRPGVSYNEQF; v_gene: TRBV29-1; abundance: NA; d_gene: NA; j_gene: TRBJ2-1
CDR3aa: ASSQDRWRYSYNEQF; v_gene: TRBV4-1; abundance: NA; d_gene: NA; j_gene: TRBJ2-1
CDR3aa: ASSEVVGAETQY; v_gene: TRBV6-1; abundance: NA; d_gene: NA; j_gene: TRBJ2-5
CDR3aa: SARDPVPRISGANVLT; v_gene: TRBV20-1; abundance: NA; d_gene: NA; j_gene: TRBJ2-6
CDR3aa: ASSVVGEAYNEQF; v_gene: TRBV9; abundance: NA; d_gene: NA; j_gene: TRBJ2-1
CDR3aa: ASSLEGMSPGANVLT; v_gene: TRBV27; abundance: few; d_gene: NA; j_gene: TRBJ2-6
CDR3aa: ASRIGRSYEQY; v_gene: TRBV28; abundance: NA; d_gene: NA; j_gene: TRBJ2-7
CDR3aa: ASSGRGGRSDTQY; v_gene: TRBV11-2; abundance: NA; d_gene: TRBD2; j_gene: TRBJ2-3
CDR3aa: ASSLGRQWGETQY; v_gene: TRBV7-2; abundance: NA; d_gene: NA; j_gene: TRBJ2-5
CDR3aa: ASSPIMVNYGYT; v_gene: TRBV27; abundance: NA; d_gene: NA; j_gene: TRBJ1-2
CDR3aa: SAPGGLRDTGELF; v_gene: TRBV20-1; abundance: few; d_gene: NA; j_gene: TRBJ2-2